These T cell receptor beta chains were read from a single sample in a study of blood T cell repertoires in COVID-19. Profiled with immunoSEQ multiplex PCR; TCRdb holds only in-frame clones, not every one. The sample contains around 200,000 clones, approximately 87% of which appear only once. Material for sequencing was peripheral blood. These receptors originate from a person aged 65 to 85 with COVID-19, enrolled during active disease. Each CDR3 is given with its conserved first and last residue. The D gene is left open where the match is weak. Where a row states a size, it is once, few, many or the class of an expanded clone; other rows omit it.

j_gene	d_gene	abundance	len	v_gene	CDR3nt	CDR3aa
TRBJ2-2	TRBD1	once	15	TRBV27	TGTGCCAGCCATCCGGGACAGGGGAGCACCGGGGAGCTGTTTTTT	CASHPGQGSTGELFF
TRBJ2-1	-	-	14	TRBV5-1	TGCGCCAGCAGCTTGGACGCAGGGCCCAATGAGCAGTTCTTC	CASSLDAGPNEQFF
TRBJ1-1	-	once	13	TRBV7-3	TGTGCCAGCAGCTCTTTAGGGAGCCCCGAAGCTTTCTTT	CASSSLGSPEAFF
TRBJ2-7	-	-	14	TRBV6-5	TGTGCCAGCAGTTTAGGCAGAACAGCCTACGAGCAGTACTTC	CASSLGRTAYEQYF
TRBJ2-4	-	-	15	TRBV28	TGTGCCAGCAGTTTTTATCAGTCAGCCAAAAACATTCAGTACTTC	CASSFYQSAKNIQYF
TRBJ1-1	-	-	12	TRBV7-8	TGTGCCAGCAGCCCCCTACAGAAGGAAGCTTTCTTT	CASSPLQKEAFF
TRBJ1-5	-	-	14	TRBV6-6	TGTGCCAGCAGTTTAGGGAGGGGAGGTCAGCCCCAGCATTTT	CASSLGRGGQPQHF
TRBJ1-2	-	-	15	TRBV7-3	TGTGCCAGCAGCCCGACGGGGAGGGAGGGCTATGGCTACACCTTC	CASSPTGREGYGYTF
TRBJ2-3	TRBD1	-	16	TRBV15	TGTGCCACCAGCAGAGATGGAGGACAGGGCACAGATACGCAGTATTTT	CATSRDGGQGTDTQYF
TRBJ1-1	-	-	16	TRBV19	TGTGCCAGTAGTATCCAGGGGACAATCGCGAACACTGAAGCTTTCTTT	CASSIQGTIANTEAFF
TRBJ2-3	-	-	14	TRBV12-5	TGTGCTAGTGGCCTCGGACAGATCACAGATACGCAGTATTTT	CASGLGQITDTQYF
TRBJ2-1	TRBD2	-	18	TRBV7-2	TGTGCCAGCAGCTTAGGCCTAGCGGGGGAGACTTCCTACAATGAGCAGTTCTTC	CASSLGLAGETSYNEQFF
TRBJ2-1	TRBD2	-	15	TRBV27	TGTGCCAGCAGTTTCCGGGGCGGGAGTGGGAATGAGCAGTTCTTC	CASSFRGGSGNEQFF
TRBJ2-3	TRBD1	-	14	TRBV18	TGTGCCAGCGGAACAGGGGTCGGCACAGATACGCAGTATTTT	CASGTGVGTDTQYF
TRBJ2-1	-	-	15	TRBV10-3	TGTGCCATCAGTGGTTGGGAAAGGGGTAGTGGTGAGCAGTTCTTC	CAISGWERGSGEQFF
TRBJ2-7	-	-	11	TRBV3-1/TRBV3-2	TGTGCCAGCAGACGAGACTACGAGCAGTACTTC	CASRRDYEQYF
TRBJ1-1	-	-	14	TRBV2	TGTGCCAGCAGTGCCTCCAGGGTGGGTTCTGAAGCTTTCTTT	CASSASRVGSEAFF
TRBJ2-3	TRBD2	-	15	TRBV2	TGTGCCAGCAGTCGGCGGGGGGGTACCACAGATACGCAGTATTTT	CASSRRGGTTDTQYF
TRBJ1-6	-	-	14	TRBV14	TGTGCCAGCAGCCAACTCCCAGGGGACTCACCCCTCCACTTT	CASSQLPGDSPLHF
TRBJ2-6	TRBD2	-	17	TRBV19	TGTGCCAGTACGACTAGCGGGAGATACTCTGGGGCCAACGTCCTGACTTTC	CASTTSGRYSGANVLTF
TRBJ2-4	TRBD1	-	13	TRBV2	TGTGCCAGCAGTTATCGGACAGGGGTAAATCAGTACTTC	CASSYRTGVNQYF
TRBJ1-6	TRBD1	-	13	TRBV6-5	TGTGCCAGCACGACAGGGGGCCATTCACCCCTCCACTTT	CASTTGGHSPLHF
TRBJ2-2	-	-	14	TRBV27	TGTGCCAGCAGTTTAACCGGAGACACCGGGGAGCTGTTTTTT	CASSLTGDTGELFF